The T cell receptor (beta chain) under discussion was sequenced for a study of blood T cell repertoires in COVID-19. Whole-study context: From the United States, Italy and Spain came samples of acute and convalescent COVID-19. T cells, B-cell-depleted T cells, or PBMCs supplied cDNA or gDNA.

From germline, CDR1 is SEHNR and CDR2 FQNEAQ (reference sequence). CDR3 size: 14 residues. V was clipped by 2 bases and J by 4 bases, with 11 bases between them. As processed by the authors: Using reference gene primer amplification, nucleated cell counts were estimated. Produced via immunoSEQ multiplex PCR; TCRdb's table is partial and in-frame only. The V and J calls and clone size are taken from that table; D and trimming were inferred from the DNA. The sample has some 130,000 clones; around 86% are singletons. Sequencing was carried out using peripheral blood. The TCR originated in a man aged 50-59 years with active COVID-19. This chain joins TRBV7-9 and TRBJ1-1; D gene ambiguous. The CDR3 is CASSLSQAGTEAFF. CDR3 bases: TGTGCCAGCAGCTTAAGTCAAGCGGGCACTGAAGCTTTCTTT.